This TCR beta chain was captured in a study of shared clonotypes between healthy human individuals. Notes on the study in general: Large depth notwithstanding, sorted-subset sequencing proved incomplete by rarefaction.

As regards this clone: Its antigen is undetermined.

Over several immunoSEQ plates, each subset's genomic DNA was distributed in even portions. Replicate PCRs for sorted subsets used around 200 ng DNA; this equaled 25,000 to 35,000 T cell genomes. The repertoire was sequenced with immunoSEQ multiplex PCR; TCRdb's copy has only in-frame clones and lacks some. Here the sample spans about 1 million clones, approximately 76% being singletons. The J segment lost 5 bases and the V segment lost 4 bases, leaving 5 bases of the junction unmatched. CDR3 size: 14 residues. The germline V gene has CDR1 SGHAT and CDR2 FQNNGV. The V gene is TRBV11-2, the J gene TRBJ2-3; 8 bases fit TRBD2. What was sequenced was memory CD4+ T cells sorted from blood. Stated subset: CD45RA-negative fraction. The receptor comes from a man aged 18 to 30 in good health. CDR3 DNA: TGTGCCAGCAGCTACGGGGGGGGAAAAGATACGCAGTATTTT. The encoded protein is CASSYGGGKDTQYF. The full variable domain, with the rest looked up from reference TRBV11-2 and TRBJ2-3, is EAGVAQSPRYKIIEKRQSVAFWCNPISGHATLYWYQQILGQGPKLLIQFQNNGVVDDSQLPKDRFSAERLKGVDSTLKIQPAKLEDSAVYLCASSYGGGKDTQYFGPGTRLTVL.